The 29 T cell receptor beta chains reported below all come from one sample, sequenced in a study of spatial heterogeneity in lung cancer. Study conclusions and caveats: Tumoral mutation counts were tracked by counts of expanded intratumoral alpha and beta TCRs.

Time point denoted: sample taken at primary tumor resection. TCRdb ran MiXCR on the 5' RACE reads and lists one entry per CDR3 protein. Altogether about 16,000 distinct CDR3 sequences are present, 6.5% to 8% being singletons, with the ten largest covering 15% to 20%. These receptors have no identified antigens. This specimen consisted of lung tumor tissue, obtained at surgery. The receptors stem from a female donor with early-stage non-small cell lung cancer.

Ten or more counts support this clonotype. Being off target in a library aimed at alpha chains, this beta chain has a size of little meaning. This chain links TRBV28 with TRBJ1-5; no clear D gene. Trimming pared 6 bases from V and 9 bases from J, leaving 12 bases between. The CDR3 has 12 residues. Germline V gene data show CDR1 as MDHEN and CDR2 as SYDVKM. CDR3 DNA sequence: TGTGCCAGCAGCCGCACCTGGGGGCCCCAGCATTTT. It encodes CASSRTWGPQHF.

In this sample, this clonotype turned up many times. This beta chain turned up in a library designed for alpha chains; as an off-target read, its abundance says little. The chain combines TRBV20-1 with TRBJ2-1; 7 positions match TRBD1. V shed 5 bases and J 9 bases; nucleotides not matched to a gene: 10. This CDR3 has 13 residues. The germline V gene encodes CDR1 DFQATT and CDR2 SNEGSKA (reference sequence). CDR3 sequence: CSAVYRGGVEQFF. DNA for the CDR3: TGCAGTGCTGTATACAGAGGGGGCGTTGAGCAGTTCTTC.

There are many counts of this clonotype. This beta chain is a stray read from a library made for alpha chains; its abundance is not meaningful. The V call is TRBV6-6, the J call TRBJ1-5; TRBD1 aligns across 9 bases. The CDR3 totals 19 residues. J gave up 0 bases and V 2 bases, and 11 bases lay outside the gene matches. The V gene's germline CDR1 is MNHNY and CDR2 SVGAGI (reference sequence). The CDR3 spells CASSYPRDRGLNSNQPQHF. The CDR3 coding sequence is TGTGCCAGCAGTTACCCCCGTGACAGGGGGTTGAATAGCAATCAGCCCCAGCATTTT.

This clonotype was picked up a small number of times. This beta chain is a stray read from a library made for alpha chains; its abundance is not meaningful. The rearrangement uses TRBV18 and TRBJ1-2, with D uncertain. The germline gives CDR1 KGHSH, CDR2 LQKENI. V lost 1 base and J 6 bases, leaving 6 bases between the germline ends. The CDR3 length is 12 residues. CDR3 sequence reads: CASSPRADGYTF. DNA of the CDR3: TGTGCCAGCTCACCACGGGCCGATGGCTACACCTTC.

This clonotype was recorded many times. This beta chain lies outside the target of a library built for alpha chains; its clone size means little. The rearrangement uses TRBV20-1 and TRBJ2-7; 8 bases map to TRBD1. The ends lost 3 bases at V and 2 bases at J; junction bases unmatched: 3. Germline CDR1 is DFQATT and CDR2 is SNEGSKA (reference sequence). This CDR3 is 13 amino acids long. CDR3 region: CSARGQDPYEQYF. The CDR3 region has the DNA TGCAGTGCTAGGGGACAGGACCCCTACGAGCAGTACTTC.

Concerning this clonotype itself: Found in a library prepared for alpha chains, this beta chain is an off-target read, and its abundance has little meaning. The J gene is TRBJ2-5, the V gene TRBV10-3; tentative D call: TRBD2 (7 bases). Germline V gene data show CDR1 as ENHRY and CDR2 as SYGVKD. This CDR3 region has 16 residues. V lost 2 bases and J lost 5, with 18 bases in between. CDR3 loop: CAISEPRSGGRETQYF. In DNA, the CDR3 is TGTGCCATCAGTGAGCCCAGATCCGGGGGGCGGGAGACCCAGTACTTC.

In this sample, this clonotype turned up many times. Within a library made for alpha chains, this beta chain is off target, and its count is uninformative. CDR3 in DNA: TGTGCCAGCAGTACCCGTCCCCTCGTGACCCAGTACTTC. Its protein product is CASSTRPLVTQYF. This chain uses TRBV28 with TRBJ2-5; D unclear. The germline V gene encodes CDR1 MDHEN and CDR2 SYDVKM. Trimming removed 5 bases at V and 7 bases at J, with 14 bases between. The CDR3 extends over 13 amino acids.

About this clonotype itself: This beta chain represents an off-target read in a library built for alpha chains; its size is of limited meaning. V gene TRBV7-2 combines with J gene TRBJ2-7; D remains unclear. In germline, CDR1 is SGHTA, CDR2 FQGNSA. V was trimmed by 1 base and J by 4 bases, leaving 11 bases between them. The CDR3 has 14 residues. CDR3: CASSLGQREYEQYF. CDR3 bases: TGTGCCAGCAGCTTAGGGCAGCGAGAATACGAGCAGTACTTC.

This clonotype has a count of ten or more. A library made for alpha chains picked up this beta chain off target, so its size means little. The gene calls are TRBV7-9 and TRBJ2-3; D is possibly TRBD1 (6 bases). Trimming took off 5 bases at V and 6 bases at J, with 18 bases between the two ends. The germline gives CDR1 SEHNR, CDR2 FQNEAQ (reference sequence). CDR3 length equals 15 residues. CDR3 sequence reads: CASSAPGSGVDTQYF. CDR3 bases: TGTGCCAGCAGCGCCCCGGGTTCAGGGGTGGATACGCAGTATTTT.

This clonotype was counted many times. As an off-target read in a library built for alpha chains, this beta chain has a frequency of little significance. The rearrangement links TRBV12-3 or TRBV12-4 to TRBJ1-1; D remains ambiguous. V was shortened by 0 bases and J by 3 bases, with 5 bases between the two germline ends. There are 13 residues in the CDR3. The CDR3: CASSLAPDTEAFF. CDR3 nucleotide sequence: TGTGCCAGCAGTTTAGCGCCGGACACTGAAGCTTTCTTT.

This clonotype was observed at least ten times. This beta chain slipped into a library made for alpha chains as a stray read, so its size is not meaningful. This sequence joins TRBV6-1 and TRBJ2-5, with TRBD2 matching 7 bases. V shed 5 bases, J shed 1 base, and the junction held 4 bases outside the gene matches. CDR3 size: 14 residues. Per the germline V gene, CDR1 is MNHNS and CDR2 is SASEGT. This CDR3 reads CASSRRGTQETQYF. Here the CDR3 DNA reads TGTGCCAGCAGTCGGCGGGGGACCCAAGAGACCCAGTACTTC.

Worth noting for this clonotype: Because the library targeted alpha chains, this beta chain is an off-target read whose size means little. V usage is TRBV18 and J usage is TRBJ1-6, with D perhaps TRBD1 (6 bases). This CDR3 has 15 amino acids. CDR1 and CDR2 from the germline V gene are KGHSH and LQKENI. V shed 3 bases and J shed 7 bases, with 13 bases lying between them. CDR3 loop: CASSPGGRLNSPLHF. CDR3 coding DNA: TGTGCCAGCTCACCCGGGGGGCGACTGAATTCACCCCTCCACTTT.

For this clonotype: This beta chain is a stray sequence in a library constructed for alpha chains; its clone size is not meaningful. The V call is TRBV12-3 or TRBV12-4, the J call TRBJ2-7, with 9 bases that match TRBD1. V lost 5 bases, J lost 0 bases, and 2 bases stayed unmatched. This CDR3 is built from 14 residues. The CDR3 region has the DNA TGTGCCAGCAGTGGGACAGGGTACTCCTACGAGCAGTACTTC. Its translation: CASSGTGYSYEQYF.

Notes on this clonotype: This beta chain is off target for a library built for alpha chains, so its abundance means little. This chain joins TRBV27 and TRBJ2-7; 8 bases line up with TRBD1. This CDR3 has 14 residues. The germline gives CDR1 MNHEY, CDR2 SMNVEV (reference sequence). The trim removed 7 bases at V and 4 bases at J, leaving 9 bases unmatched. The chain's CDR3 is CASTPAGQAYEQYF. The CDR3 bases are TGTGCCAGCACCCCTGCGGGACAGGCGTACGAGCAGTACTTC.

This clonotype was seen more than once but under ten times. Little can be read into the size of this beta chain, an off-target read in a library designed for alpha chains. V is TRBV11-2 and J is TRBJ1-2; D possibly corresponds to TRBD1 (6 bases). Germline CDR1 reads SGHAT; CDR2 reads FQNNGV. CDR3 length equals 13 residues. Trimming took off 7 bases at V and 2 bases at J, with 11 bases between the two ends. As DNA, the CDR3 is TGTGCCAGCACCATCGGACAGAACTATGGCTACACCTTC. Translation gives CASTIGQNYGYTF. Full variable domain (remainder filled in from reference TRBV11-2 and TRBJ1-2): EAGVAQSPRYKIIEKRQSVAFWCNPISGHATLYWYQQILGQGPKLLIQFQNNGVVDDSQLPKDRFSAERLKGVDSTLKIQPAKLEDSAVYLCASTIGQNYGYTFGSGTRLTVV.

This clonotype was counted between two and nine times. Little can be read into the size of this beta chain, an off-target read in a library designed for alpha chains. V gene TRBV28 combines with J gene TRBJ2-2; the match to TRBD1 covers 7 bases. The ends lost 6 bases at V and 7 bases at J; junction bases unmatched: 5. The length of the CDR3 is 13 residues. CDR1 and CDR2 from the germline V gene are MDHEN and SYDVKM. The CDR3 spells CASRTGSGGELFF. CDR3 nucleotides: TGTGCCAGCAGGACAGGGAGCGGCGGGGAGCTGTTTTTT.

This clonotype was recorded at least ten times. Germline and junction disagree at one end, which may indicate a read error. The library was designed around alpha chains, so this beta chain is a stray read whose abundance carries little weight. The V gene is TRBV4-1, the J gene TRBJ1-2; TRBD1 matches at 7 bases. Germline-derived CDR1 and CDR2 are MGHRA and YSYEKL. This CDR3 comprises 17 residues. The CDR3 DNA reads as TGCGCAAGCAGCCAAGAAGAATCAACGGGACAGCACTATGGCTACACCTTC. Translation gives CASSQEESTGQHYGYTF.

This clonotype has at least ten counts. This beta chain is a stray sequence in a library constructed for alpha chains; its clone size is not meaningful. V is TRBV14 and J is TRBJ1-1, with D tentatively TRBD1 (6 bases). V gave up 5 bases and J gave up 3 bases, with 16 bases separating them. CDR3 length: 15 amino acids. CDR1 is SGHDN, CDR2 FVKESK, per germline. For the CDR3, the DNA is TGTGCCAGCAGCTCAACAGGGAGAGGGGACACTGAAGCTTTCTTT. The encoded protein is CASSSTGRGDTEAFF. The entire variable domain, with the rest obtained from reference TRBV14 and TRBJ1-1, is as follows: EAGVTQFPSHSVIEKGQTVTLRCDPISGHDNLYWYRRVMGKEIKFLLHFVKESKQDESGMPNNRFLAERTGGTYSTLKVQPAELEDSGVYFCASSSTGRGDTEAFFGQGTRLTVV.

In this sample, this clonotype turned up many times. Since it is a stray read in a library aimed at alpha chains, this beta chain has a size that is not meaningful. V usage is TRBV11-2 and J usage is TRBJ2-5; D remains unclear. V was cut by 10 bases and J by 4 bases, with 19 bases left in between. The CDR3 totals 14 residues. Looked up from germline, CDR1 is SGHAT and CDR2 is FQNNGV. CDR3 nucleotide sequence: TGTGCCACCGACACGTTTGTAAATCCAGAGACCCAGTACTTC. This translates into CATDTFVNPETQYF.

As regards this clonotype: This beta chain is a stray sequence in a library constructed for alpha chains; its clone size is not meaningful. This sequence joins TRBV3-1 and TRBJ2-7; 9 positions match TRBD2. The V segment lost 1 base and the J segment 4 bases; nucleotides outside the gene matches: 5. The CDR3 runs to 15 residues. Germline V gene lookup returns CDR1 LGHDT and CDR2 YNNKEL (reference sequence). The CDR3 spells CASSQGSSGGYEQYF. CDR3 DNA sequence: TGTGCCAGCAGCCAAGGTAGTAGCGGGGGTTACGAGCAGTACTTC.

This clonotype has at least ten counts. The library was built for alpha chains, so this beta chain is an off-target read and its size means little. The CDR3 loop is CASSPSGGPYNEQFF. CDR3 DNA sequence: TGTGCCAGCAGCCCTAGCGGGGGTCCCTACAATGAGCAGTTCTTC. The gene calls are TRBV7-2 and TRBJ2-1; 10 bases align to TRBD2. The CDR3 is 15 residues long. Germline V CDR1 and CDR2: SGHTA, FQGNSA. Losses at the gene ends were 5 bases for V and 2 bases for J; bases not matched to a gene: 3.

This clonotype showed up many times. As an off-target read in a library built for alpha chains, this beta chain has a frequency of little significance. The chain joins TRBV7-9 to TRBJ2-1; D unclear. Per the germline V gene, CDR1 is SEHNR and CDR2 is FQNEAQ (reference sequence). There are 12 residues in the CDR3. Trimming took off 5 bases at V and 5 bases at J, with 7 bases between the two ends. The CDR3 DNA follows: TGTGCCAGCAGCCTCTACAACAATGAGCAGTTCTTC. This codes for CASSLYNNEQFF.

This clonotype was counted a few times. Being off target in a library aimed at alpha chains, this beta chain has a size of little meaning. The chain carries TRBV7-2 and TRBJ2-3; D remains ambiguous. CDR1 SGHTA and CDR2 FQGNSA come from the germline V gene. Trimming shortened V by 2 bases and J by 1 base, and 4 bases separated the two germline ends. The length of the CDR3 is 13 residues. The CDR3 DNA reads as TGTGCCAGCAGCTTACACGGCACAGATACGCAGTATTTT. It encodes CASSLHGTDTQYF. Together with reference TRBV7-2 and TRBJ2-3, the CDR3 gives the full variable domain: GAGVSQSPSNKVTEKGKDVELRCDPISGHTALYWYRQSLGQGLEFLIYFQGNSAPDKSGLPSDRFSAERTGGSVSTLTIQRTQQEDSAVYLCASSLHGTDTQYFGPGTRLTVL.

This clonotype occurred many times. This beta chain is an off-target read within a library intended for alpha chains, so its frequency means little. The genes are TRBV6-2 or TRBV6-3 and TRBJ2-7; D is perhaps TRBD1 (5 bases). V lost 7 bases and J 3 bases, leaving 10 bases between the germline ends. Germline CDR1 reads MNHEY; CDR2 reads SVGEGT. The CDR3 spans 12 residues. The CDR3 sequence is CASKGRVYEQYF. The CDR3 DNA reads TGTGCCAGCAAGGGCAGGGTCTACGAGCAGTACTTC.

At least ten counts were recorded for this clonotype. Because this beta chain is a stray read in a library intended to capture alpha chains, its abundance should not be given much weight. The CDR3 here is CASSYSSGSNEQFF. The CDR3 nucleotides are TGTGCCAGCAGTTACTCGAGTGGATCTAATGAGCAGTTCTTC. V usage is TRBV6-5 and J usage is TRBJ2-1; D unclear. The V and J ends lost 0 bases and 7 bases respectively, with 10 bases between them. Per the germline V gene, CDR1 is MNHEY and CDR2 is SVGAGI. The CDR3 covers 14 residues.

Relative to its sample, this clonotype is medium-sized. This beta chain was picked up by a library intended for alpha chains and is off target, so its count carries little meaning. As DNA, the CDR3 is TGCAGTGCTGTCGAGGGCGCGAACACTGAAGCTTTCTTT. It translates to CSAVEGANTEAFF. The chain combines TRBV20-1 with TRBJ1-1; D is unclear. V was shortened by 5 bases and J by 1 base, with 11 bases between the two germline ends. CDR1 DFQATT and CDR2 SNEGSKA come from the germline V gene (reference sequence). The CDR3 spans 13 residues.

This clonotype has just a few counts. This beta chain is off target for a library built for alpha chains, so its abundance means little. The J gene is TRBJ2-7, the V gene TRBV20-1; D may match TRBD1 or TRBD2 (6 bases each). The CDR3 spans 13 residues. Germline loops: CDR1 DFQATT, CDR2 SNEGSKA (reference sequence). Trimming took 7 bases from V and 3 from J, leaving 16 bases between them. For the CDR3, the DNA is TGCAGTGTCTTGGACAAGGGGGGCTACGAGCAGTACTTC. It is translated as CSVLDKGGYEQYF.

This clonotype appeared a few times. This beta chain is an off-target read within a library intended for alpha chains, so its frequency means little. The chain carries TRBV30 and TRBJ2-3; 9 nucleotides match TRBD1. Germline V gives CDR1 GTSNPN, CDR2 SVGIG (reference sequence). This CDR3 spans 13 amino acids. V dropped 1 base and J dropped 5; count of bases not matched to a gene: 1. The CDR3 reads CAWSGTGEDTQYF. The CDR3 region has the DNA TGTGCCTGGAGTGGGACAGGGGAAGATACGCAGTATTTT.

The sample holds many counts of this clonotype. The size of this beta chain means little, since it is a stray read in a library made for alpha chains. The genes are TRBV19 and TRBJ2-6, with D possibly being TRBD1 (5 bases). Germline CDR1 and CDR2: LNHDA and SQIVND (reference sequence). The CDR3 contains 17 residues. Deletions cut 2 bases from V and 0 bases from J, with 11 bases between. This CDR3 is CASSISSRGSGANVLTF. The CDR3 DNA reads TGTGCCAGTAGTATAAGTAGTAGGGGCTCTGGGGCCAACGTCCTGACTTTC. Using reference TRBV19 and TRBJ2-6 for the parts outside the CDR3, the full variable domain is DGGITQSPKYLFRKEGQNVTLSCEQNLNHDAMYWYRQDPGQGLRLIYYSQIVNDFQKGDIAEGYSVSREKKESFPLTVTSAQKNPTAFYLCASSISSRGSGANVLTFGAGSRLTVL.